The present entry profiles one T cell receptor (beta chain) with its context. This sample is part of a study of monozygotic twins with inflammatory bowel disease. Germline V gene lookup returns CDR1 MNHNS and CDR2 SASEGT. There are 14 residues in the CDR3. In eight separate reactions per sample, cDNA was generated. TCRdb reanalyzed the 5' RACE reads, giving one entry per CDR3 protein sequence and no DNA. In total, the table holds some 160,000 distinct CDR3 sequences. Sequenced material: blood. This chain links TRBV6-1 with TRBJ1-5. This sequence originates from a human donor with ulcerative colitis or Crohn's disease, or a healthy co-twin of an affected twin (not recorded which). This CDR3 reads CASSPTAVNQPQHF.